This passage covers 21 T cell receptor beta chains from one sample sequenced in a study of T cell changes during pregnancy in multiple sclerosis. TCRdb's copy holds only in-frame clones and misses some; the assay was immunoSEQ multiplex PCR. The data hold around 70,000 clones, with roughly 92% observed a single time. The sample consisted of peripheral blood, taken in the first trimester of pregnancy. The source is a female donor in good health, enrolled as a control in a pregnancy study.

This chain links TRBV11-3 with TRBJ2-1, with 14 bases aligning to TRBD2. Per the germline V gene, CDR1 is SGHNT and CDR2 is YENEEA. There are 16 residues in the CDR3. The V gene end was trimmed by 5 bases and the J gene end by 8 bases; junction bases not matched to a gene: 8. CDR3 in DNA: TGTGCCAGCAGCCCCTCCTGGACTAGCGGGAGGTATGAGCAGTTCTTC. Translating gives CASSPSWTSGRYEQFF.

The gene calls are TRBV5-1 and TRBJ2-7; 9 bases are a match to TRBD2. This CDR3 spans 17 amino acids. V shed 2 bases and J 7 bases; nucleotides not matched to a gene: 16. Germline CDR1 and CDR2: SGHRS and YFSETQ. The DNA for the CDR3 is TGCGCCAGCAGCTTCGGCGCGGGGGGACTAGCTTCGAGAGAGCAGTACTTC. Amino acid sequence: CASSFGAGGLASREQYF.

CDR3 sequence: CASSEGLSGELVDTEAFF. As DNA, the CDR3 is TGTGCCAGCAGTGAAGGGTTATCGGGTGAATTGGTGGACACTGAAGCTTTCTTT. The chain joins TRBV6-1 to TRBJ1-1; D is ambiguous. The CDR3 extends over 18 amino acids. Germline CDR1 is MNHNS and CDR2 is SASEGT. Trimming took off 1 base at V and 3 bases at J, with 21 bases between the two ends.

The chain couples TRBV21-1 to TRBJ2-7; TRBD2 is taken as the D call from the table, unchecked against the DNA. TRBV21-1 is annotated as a pseudogene. The length of the CDR3 is 15 residues. The DNA of the CDR3 is TGTGCCAGCAGCAAAAGTCCTAACCGAACCTACGAGCAGTACTTC. This translates into CASSKSPNRTYEQYF.

The V and J genes are TRBV5-1 and TRBJ2-3; 12 nucleotides line up with TRBD2. The CDR3 is made up of 17 amino acids. Looked up from germline, CDR1 is SGHRS and CDR2 is YFSETQ. J lost 2 bases, V lost 4 bases, and 8 bases had no gene match. CDR3 in amino acids: CASSRMTSGGYTDTQYF. The CDR3 nucleotides read TGCGCCAGCAGCCGGATGACTAGCGGGGGATACACAGATACGCAGTATTTT.

This chain uses TRBV7-2 with TRBJ2-1, with D uncertain. This CDR3 spans 11 amino acids. Germline V lookup: CDR1 SGHTA, CDR2 FQGNSA. V dropped 3 bases and J dropped 9 bases, with 6 bases sitting between them. CDR3 residues: CASSFYGEQFF. The CDR3 region has the DNA TGTGCCAGCAGCTTCTATGGTGAGCAGTTCTTC.

V gene TRBV6-1 combines with J gene TRBJ2-1; 10 nucleotides line up with TRBD2. This CDR3 is built from 13 residues. The J segment lost 7 bases and the V segment lost 7 bases, leaving 4 bases of the junction unmatched. Germline lookup yields CDR1 MNHNS and CDR2 SASEGT. The CDR3 spells CASMEREGNEQFF. CDR3 sequence (DNA): TGTGCCAGCATGGAGCGGGAGGGGAATGAGCAGTTCTTC.

V gene TRBV5-4 combines with J gene TRBJ2-1; TRBD2 aligns across 9 bases. The trim removed 0 bases at V and 3 bases at J, leaving 4 bases unmatched. Germline lookup yields CDR1 SGHNT and CDR2 YYREEE (reference sequence). This CDR3 is 16 amino acids long. The chain's CDR3 is CASSLGGGRDYNEQFF. The CDR3 DNA sequence: TGTGCCAGCAGCTTGGGAGGCGGGAGGGACTACAATGAGCAGTTCTTC.

Within the sample, this clone is medium-sized. The chain uses TRBV2 and TRBJ1-1, with D unclear. The V and J ends lost 6 bases and 7 bases respectively, with 9 bases between them. This CDR3 has 11 residues. Germline lookup yields CDR1 SNHLY and CDR2 FYNNEI. This CDR3 is CASSPYSEAFF. CDR3 sequence (DNA): TGTGCCAGCAGCCCGTACAGTGAAGCTTTCTTT.

The chain couples TRBV11-2 to TRBJ2-2; D possibly corresponds to TRBD2 (5 bases). This CDR3 has 14 residues. V lost 5 bases and J 7 bases, leaving 14 bases between the germline ends. Germline CDR1 SGHAT, CDR2 FQNNGV. This CDR3 reads CASSNLVGVGELFF. The CDR3 DNA reads TGTGCCAGCAGCAACCTCGTGGGAGTCGGGGAGCTGTTTTTT.

The chain has TRBV5-1 and TRBJ1-3; TRBD1 aligns across 9 bases. Germline V gene data show CDR1 as SGHRS and CDR2 as YFSETQ. V dropped 4 bases and J dropped 2; count of bases not matched to a gene: 4. The CDR3 spans 15 residues. The CDR3 nucleotides are TGCGCCAGCAGCCTCGGGACAGGGCCTGGAAACACCATATATTTT. Amino acid sequence: CASSLGTGPGNTIYF.

V usage is TRBV5-1 and J usage is TRBJ2-1; D perhaps matches TRBD2 (6 bases). The ends were cut back, 0 bases at V and 3 bases at J, with 10 bases in the middle. Looked up from germline, CDR1 is SGHRS and CDR2 is YFSETQ. The CDR3 runs 15 residues. The CDR3 DNA follows: TGCGCCAGCAGCTTGGGCCTAGCGAACTACAATGAGCAGTTCTTC. This translates into CASSLGLANYNEQFF.

The V call is TRBV6-5, the J call TRBJ1-2, with 7 bases identical to TRBD1. This CDR3 has 13 amino acids. Germline values: CDR1 MNHEY, CDR2 SVGAGI. The V and J ends lost 6 bases and 3 bases, in that order; junction bases with no gene match: 4. The CDR3 DNA follows: TGTGCCAGCAGGCCAACAGGGGACTATGGCTACACCTTC. This translates into CASRPTGDYGYTF.

The chain couples TRBV6-1 to TRBJ1-1; D ambiguous. Germline V gene lookup returns CDR1 MNHNS and CDR2 SASEGT. This CDR3 has 14 amino acids. The ends were cut back, 3 bases at V and 1 base at J, with 9 bases in the middle. CDR3 loop: CASSETISNTEAFF. Here the CDR3 DNA reads TGTGCCAGCAGTGAGACAATCTCGAACACTGAAGCTTTCTTT.

In its sample, this clone was seen a few times. This same CDR3 is encoded by further DNA sequences in the sample. V and J are TRBV7-2 and TRBJ2-7, with 12 positions matching TRBD2. V lost 5 bases, J lost 0 bases, and 5 bases stayed unmatched. The CDR3 runs to 16 residues. CDR1 and CDR2 (germline): SGHTA, FQGNSA. The CDR3 sequence is CASSPGTSGPSYEQYF. The CDR3 DNA reads as TGTGCCAGCAGCCCCGGGACTAGCGGGCCCTCCTACGAGCAGTACTTC.

This rearrangement joins TRBV19 to TRBJ1-5, with a possible D match to TRBD1 (5 bases). Germline loops: CDR1 LNHDA, CDR2 SQIVND (reference sequence). Trimming took 0 bases from V and 3 from J, leaving 12 bases between them. CDR3 length: 16 amino acids. Written as DNA, the CDR3 is TGTGCCAGTAGTATAGATCGGGGGGGTCTCAATCAGCCCCAGCATTTT. The encoded protein is CASSIDRGGLNQPQHF.

This rearrangement joins TRBV25-1 to TRBJ2-7; D may be TRBD2 (6 bases). The CDR3 contains 15 residues. The V gene lost 4 bases and the J gene lost 3 bases, with 16 bases spanning the gap. CDR1 is MGHDK and CDR2 is SYGVNS in the germline V gene. The CDR3: CASSARDGRFYEQYF. Here the CDR3 DNA reads TGTGCCAGCAGTGCGCGGGACGGACGATTCTACGAGCAGTACTTC.

The chain combines TRBV7-6 with TRBJ2-5, with D perhaps matching TRBD1 (5 bases). Trimming took 1 base from V and 5 from J, leaving 5 bases between them. Germline V gene sequence: CDR1 SGHVS, CDR2 FNYEAQ. The CDR3 runs 12 residues. Here the CDR3 reads CASSLDRETQYF. The DNA for the CDR3 is TGTGCCAGCAGCTTAGACAGGGAGACCCAGTACTTC.

V usage is TRBV5-6 and J usage is TRBJ2-7, with 7 bases aligning to TRBD1. This CDR3 region has 14 residues. Germline V gene data show CDR1 as SGHDT and CDR2 as YYEEEE. The junction had 7 bases not matched to a gene; V was cut back by 5 bases and J by 2 bases. The CDR3 region has the DNA TGTGCCAGCAGTCATCGGGACAGCGCCTACGAGCAGTACTTC. Residues: CASSHRDSAYEQYF.

The chain has TRBV7-9 and TRBJ2-3; 7 bases map to TRBD2. Germline CDR1 is SEHNR and CDR2 is FQNEAQ (reference sequence). The V gene end was trimmed by 6 bases and the J gene end by 6 bases; junction bases not matched to a gene: 0. The CDR3 contains 11 residues. This chain's CDR3 is CASRGGDTQYF. Here the CDR3 DNA reads TGTGCCAGCAGGGGGGGGGATACGCAGTATTTT. The whole variable domain, filled in from reference TRBV7-9 and TRBJ2-3, reads DTGVSQNPRHKITKRGQNVTFRCDPISEHNRLYWYRQTLGQGPEFLTYFQNEAQLEKSRLLSDRFSAERPKGSFSTLEIQRTEQGDSAMYLCASRGGDTQYFGPGTRLTVL.

The CDR3 protein is CASSSSGGNTEAFF. As DNA, the CDR3 is TGCGCCAGCAGCTCATCAGGTGGGAACACTGAAGCTTTCTTT. V is TRBV5-1 and J is TRBJ1-1, with D uncertain. Germline-derived CDR1 and CDR2 are SGHRS and YFSETQ. The CDR3 sequence is 14 residues long. V was shortened by 3 bases and J by 1 base, with 10 bases between the two germline ends.